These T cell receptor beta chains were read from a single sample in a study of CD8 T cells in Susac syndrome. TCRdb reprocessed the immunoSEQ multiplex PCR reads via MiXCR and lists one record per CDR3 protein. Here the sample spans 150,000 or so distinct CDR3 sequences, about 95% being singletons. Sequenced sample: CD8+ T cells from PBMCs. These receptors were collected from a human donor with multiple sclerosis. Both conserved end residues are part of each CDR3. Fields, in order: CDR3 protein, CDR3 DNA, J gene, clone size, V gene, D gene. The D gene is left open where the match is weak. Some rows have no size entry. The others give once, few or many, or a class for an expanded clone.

CDR3: CSVVGQGVNTEAFF
DNA: TGCAGCGTTGTGGGACAGGGGGTGAACACTGAAGCTTTCTTT
J: TRBJ1-1
size: NA
V: TRBV29-1
D: TRBD1

CDR3: CASSQERQGAFQPQHF
DNA: TGTGCCAGCAGCCAGGAGCGACAGGGGGCGTTTCAGCCCCAGCATTTT
J: TRBJ1-5
size: NA
V: TRBV4-2
D: TRBD1

CDR3: CASSLGGGGFQETQYF
DNA: TGTGCCAGCAGCTTAGGAGGCGGGGGATTCCAAGAGACCCAGTACTTC
J: TRBJ2-5
size: NA
V: TRBV7-6
D: TRBD2

CDR3: CAWSDPGLAGFEQYF
DNA: TGTGCCTGGAGCGATCCGGGACTAGCGGGGTTCGAGCAGTACTTC
J: TRBJ2-7
size: NA
V: TRBV30
D: TRBD2

CDR3: CASSGGMRGYTF
DNA: TGTGCCAGCAGTGGAGGAATGCGGGGCTACACCTTC
J: TRBJ1-2
size: NA
V: TRBV12-3/TRBV12-4
D: NA

CDR3: CASSIGPEGYTF
DNA: TGTGCCAGTAGTATAGGACCAGAGGGCTACACCTTC
J: TRBJ1-2
size: NA
V: TRBV19
D: NA

CDR3: CSHGEIMNTEAFF
DNA: TGCAGCCACGGGGAGATCATGAACACTGAAGCTTTCTTT
J: TRBJ1-1
size: NA
V: TRBV29-1
D: NA

CDR3: CASSQVAGGLTGELFF
DNA: TGCGCCAGCAGCCAGGTAGCGGGGGGGCTCACCGGGGAGCTGTTTTTT
J: TRBJ2-2
size: NA
V: TRBV4-1
D: TRBD2

CDR3: CASSSRVGKRGLPSTEAFF
DNA: TGTGCCAGCAGCTCGAGGGTGGGGAAACGTGGGCTCCCTAGCACTGAAGCTTTCTTT
J: TRBJ1-1
size: NA
V: TRBV7-9
D: NA

CDR3: CASSQEVANTDTQYF
DNA: TGTGCCAGCAGCCAAGAGGTAGCCAACACAGATACGCAGTATTTT
J: TRBJ2-3
size: NA
V: TRBV3-1
D: NA

CDR3: CSVEEPGGHYGYTF
DNA: TGCAGCGTTGAAGAGCCAGGGGGGCACTATGGCTACACCTTC
J: TRBJ1-2
size: NA
V: TRBV29-1
D: TRBD1

CDR3: CASSQSQTSYEQYF
DNA: TGTGCCAGCAGCCAATCACAAACCTCCTACGAGCAGTACTTC
J: TRBJ2-7
size: NA
V: TRBV3-1
D: NA

CDR3: CASSTSDRPEQFF
DNA: TGTGCCAGCAGTACCTCCGACAGGCCTGAGCAGTTCTTC
J: TRBJ2-1
size: NA
V: TRBV12-3/TRBV12-4
D: NA

CDR3: CSLGQGGSSYNEQFF
DNA: TGCAGCCTAGGACAGGGGGGGAGCTCCTACAATGAGCAGTTCTTC
J: TRBJ2-1
size: NA
V: TRBV29-1
D: TRBD1

CDR3: CASSVAPQGPNTEAFF
DNA: TGTGCCAGCAGCGTAGCCCCACAGGGCCCGAACACTGAAGCTTTCTTT
J: TRBJ1-1
size: NA
V: TRBV9
D: NA

CDR3: CASSINGANVLTF
DNA: TGTGCCAGCAGCATAAATGGGGCCAACGTCCTGACTTTC
J: TRBJ2-6
size: NA
V: TRBV12-3/TRBV12-4
D: NA

CDR3: CASSYGQMNTEAFF
DNA: TGTGCCAGCAGTTACGGACAGATGAACACTGAAGCTTTCTTT
J: TRBJ1-1
size: once
V: TRBV6-5
D: NA

CDR3: CATSDRNRGEKTDTQYF
DNA: TGTGCCACCAGTGATAGAAACAGGGGTGAGAAAACAGATACGCAGTATTTT
J: TRBJ2-3
size: NA
V: TRBV24-1
D: TRBD1

CDR3: CASSFTQGAPTGELFF
DNA: TGTGCCAGCAGCTTCACCCAGGGCGCGCCCACCGGGGAGCTGTTTTTT
J: TRBJ2-2
size: NA
V: TRBV7-8
D: NA

CDR3: CSARDVQRGAQETQYF
DNA: TGCAGTGCTAGAGATGTCCAGCGGGGGGCCCAAGAGACCCAGTACTTC
J: TRBJ2-5
size: NA
V: TRBV20-1
D: TRBD2

CDR3: CASSLSGDTQYF
DNA: TGTGCCAGCAGTTTATCGGGAGATACGCAGTATTTT
J: TRBJ2-3
size: NA
V: TRBV27
D: NA

CDR3: CASSLDPSRQPQHF
DNA: TGTGCCAGCAGCCTTGACCCCAGTCGTCAGCCCCAGCATTTT
J: TRBJ1-5
size: once
V: TRBV6-5
D: NA

CDR3: CSARATGGDYNEQFF
DNA: TGCAGTGCTAGAGCCACCGGGGGGGACTACAATGAGCAGTTCTTC
J: TRBJ2-1
size: NA
V: TRBV20-1
D: TRBD2

CDR3: CSARDFTGGNEQFF
DNA: TGCAGTGCTAGAGATTTCACAGGGGGCAATGAGCAGTTCTTC
J: TRBJ2-1
size: NA
V: TRBV20-1
D: TRBD1

CDR3: CASSWILAGGVGTQYF
DNA: TGTGCCAGCAGTTGGATCCTAGCGGGGGGCGTTGGGACCCAGTACTTC
J: TRBJ2-5
size: NA
V: TRBV27
D: TRBD2

CDR3: CASSADPEGVYGYTF
DNA: TGTGCCAGCAGCGCCGACCCGGAAGGCGTCTATGGCTACACCTTC
J: TRBJ1-2
size: NA
V: TRBV9
D: NA

CDR3: CASSFGLAGDIRETQYF
DNA: TGTGCCAGCAGCTTCGGACTAGCGGGGGACATTAGGGAGACCCAGTACTTC
J: TRBJ2-5
size: NA
V: TRBV14
D: TRBD2

CDR3: CAIDRGSSYNEQFF
DNA: TGTGCCATCGATCGGGGGAGCTCCTACAATGAGCAGTTCTTC
J: TRBJ2-1
size: NA
V: TRBV13
D: NA